The rows below give T cell receptor beta chains drawn from one sample of a study of blood T cell repertoires in COVID-19. Sequenced by immunoSEQ multiplex PCR; TCRdb stores in-frame clones only, minus some. The data hold fewer than 90,000 clones, with approximately 79% observed a single time. Sequenced: peripheral blood. The receptors originated from a woman older than 75 with acute or convalescent COVID-19. The CDR3 runs from the conserved cysteine through the conserved F or W.

j_call | v_call | cdr3_aa
TRBJ1-4 | TRBV7-9 | CASSFGTGGIQTNEKLFF
TRBJ1-1 | TRBV5-1 | CASSLSGRSNTEAFF
TRBJ2-7 | TRBV5-1 | CASREAFGREQYF
TRBJ1-2 | TRBV30 | CAWSAFHGYTF
TRBJ1-6 | TRBV6-5 | CASRPGQAYNSPLHF
TRBJ1-1 | TRBV5-8 | CASSLTDRNTEAFF
TRBJ1-3 | TRBV7-8 | CASSQGQGRTGNTIYF
TRBJ2-4 | TRBV2 | CASNRLRDRVKNIQYF
TRBJ1-2 | TRBV7-2 | CASSFQDSIYGYTF
TRBJ1-2 | TRBV7-9 | CASSLAGEEYGYTF
TRBJ2-3 | TRBV7-2 | CASSLARVGGSAQYF
TRBJ1-1 | TRBV5-1 | CASSHNGGREAFF
TRBJ2-1 | TRBV7-9 | CASSSSNSGVGNEQFF
TRBJ1-2 | TRBV18 | CASSVDTSNYGYTF
TRBJ1-2 | TRBV5-1 | CASSLGAIPANYGYTF
TRBJ1-2 | TRBV2 | CASSEGRDRAGYTF
TRBJ2-7 | TRBV6-6 | CASSYGGVRPYEQYF
TRBJ1-5 | TRBV19 | CASSLDRAFLQPQHF
TRBJ1-2 | TRBV4-2 | CASSQGLLTGGGYTF
TRBJ1-2 | TRBV28 | CASSLSMDLIDRGNLNYGYTF
TRBJ2-7 | TRBV6-1 | CASSEAIPSGGLGEQYF
TRBJ2-7 | TRBV18 | CASSPRTTQEQYF
TRBJ2-7 | TRBV30 | CAWRDRDRSYEQYF
TRBJ2-7 | TRBV6-1 | CASSEIRTGGSEQYF
TRBJ2-7 | TRBV18 | CASSAGTGTTYEQYF
TRBJ1-6 | TRBV28 | CASSPADSFYNSPLHF
TRBJ2-3 | TRBV6-2/TRBV6-3 | CASSYRRTADTQYF
TRBJ2-2 | TRBV5-1 | CASSFSGGNTGELFF
TRBJ1-2 | TRBV6-5 | CASSLGTEPYGYTF
TRBJ1-2 | TRBV7-8 | CASSLGQGSLGGYTF
TRBJ1-1 | TRBV5-5 | CASSLYSNTEAFF
TRBJ2-1 | TRBV18 | CASSPPGTSLLEQFF
TRBJ2-1 | TRBV7-2 | CASSLAGPYNEQFF
TRBJ1-2 | TRBV25-1 | CASSEGSAPGGGYTF
TRBJ2-5 | TRBV27 | CASSLKMGGTAQETQYF
TRBJ2-7 | TRBV6-6 | CASSQDDRGSTYEQYF
TRBJ2-5 | TRBV7-2 | CASSPRGAGALGETQYF
TRBJ2-4 | TRBV6-1 | CASSARSGTSVNIQYF
TRBJ2-7 | TRBV4-3 | CASSQEYGQAIYEQYF
TRBJ1-2 | TRBV11-2 | CASSLAGSTPYGYTF
TRBJ2-3 | TRBV11-2 | CASSLSPYGGYTDTQYF
TRBJ2-7 | TRBV24-1 | CATSDFKQGGYEQYF
TRBJ1-1 | TRBV5-8 | CASSLRTAYTEAFF
TRBJ1-2 | TRBV7-3 | CASSLDGGGPSGYTF
TRBJ1-2 | TRBV6-6 | CASSILQGSNYGYTF
TRBJ1-5 | TRBV19 | CASSIGPGQGANSNQPQHF
TRBJ1-2 | TRBV6-5 | CASSLGYRNYGYTF